The rows below give T cell receptor beta chains drawn from one sample of a study of cytomegalovirus exposure and HLA in healthy donors. Method: immunoSEQ multiplex PCR; TCRdb's copy keeps in-frame clones and lacks some. The profile shows 150,000 to 200,000 clones, around 79% of them singletons. The sequenced sample consisted of PBMCs. These TCRs come from a male donor in good health and CMV-seropositive. Each CDR3 is given with its conserved first and last residue. The order of the fields is D gene, V gene, clone size, J gene, CDR3 DNA, CDR3 protein. D genes are given only for firm matches. Clone size is given for some rows only: seen once, a few or many times, or a class if the clone is expanded.

>TRBD2|TRBV9|-|TRBJ2-5
TGTGCCAGCAGCGCCCGGACTAGCGGGGGCCAAGAGACCCAGTACTTC
CASSARTSGGQETQYF
>-|TRBV19|few|TRBJ1-1
TGTGCCAGTATGAGCGGGCCCGTGGCGGAAGCTTTCTTT
CASMSGPVAEAFF
>-|TRBV20-1|-|TRBJ2-5
TGCAGTGCTAGATCAGGGGAGACCCAGTACTTC
CSARSGETQYF
>-|TRBV2|-|TRBJ2-5
TGTGCCAGCAGTGATGGGCCAAAAGAGACCCAGTACTTC
CASSDGPKETQYF
>TRBD1|TRBV10-1|few|TRBJ2-7
TGCGCCAGCATCGGCCGGGACAGGGTACTCGAGCAGTACTTC
CASIGRDRVLEQYF
>-|TRBV30|-|TRBJ1-5
TGTGCCTGGAGTCGGGGGGATAATCAGCCCCAGCATTTT
CAWSRGDNQPQHF
>TRBD2|TRBV5-8|-|TRBJ2-5
TGTGCCAGCAGCATCGGGGGGTTGGAGACCCAGTACTTC
CASSIGGLETQYF
>TRBD1|TRBV6-6|-|TRBJ2-7
TGTGCCAGCAGTAACCCGACAGGGGACTCCTACGAGCAGTACTTC
CASSNPTGDSYEQYF
>-|TRBV19|-|TRBJ1-5
TGTGCCAGTAGTGCTAGGGGCTCCGGGGGTATCCAGCCCCAGCATTTT
CASSARGSGGIQPQHF
>TRBD2|TRBV30|once|TRBJ2-3
TGTGCCTTGACTAGCGGGGGCCCAGATACGCAGTATTTT
CALTSGGPDTQYF
>TRBD1|TRBV5-4|-|TRBJ2-7
TGTGCCAGCAGCGTACAGGGGGCAGGCGAGCAGTACTTC
CASSVQGAGEQYF
>TRBD1|TRBV6-1|-|TRBJ1-2
TGTGCCAGCAGTGAACGGACAGGGGATGGCTACACCTTC
CASSERTGDGYTF
>-|TRBV30|-|TRBJ1-5
TGTGCCTGGAGGGTAAGGGGCTCGAATCAGCCCCAGCATTTT
CAWRVRGSNQPQHF
>-|TRBV20-1|-|TRBJ2-7
TGCAGTGCTAGAGAGAGCGACGAGCAGTACTTC
CSARESDEQYF
>TRBD2|TRBV6-1|-|TRBJ2-1
TGTGCCAGCACCTCAGGGCGGGGGGGCTACAATGAGCAGTTCTTC
CASTSGRGGYNEQFF
>TRBD1|TRBV7-9|few|TRBJ2-1
TGTGCCAGCAGCCCTCGGACAGGGCGGAATGAGCAGTTCTTC
CASSPRTGRNEQFF
>TRBD1|TRBV9|-|TRBJ2-7
TGTGCCAGCAGCGTGAGACAGGGAGATTACGAGCAGTACTTC
CASSVRQGDYEQYF
>TRBD2|TRBV6-6|-|TRBJ2-2
TGTGCCAGCAGCTCAAGGACTAGCGGGGGCGGGGAGCTGTTTTTT
CASSSRTSGGGELFF
>TRBD1|TRBV19|-|TRBJ2-7
TGTGCCAGTAGGGACAGGGGTTATGAAGAGCAGTACTTC
CASRDRGYEEQYF
>-|TRBV20-1|-|TRBJ2-7
TGCAGTGCTAGTCGGGACTACGAGCAGTACTTC
CSASRDYEQYF
>-|TRBV30|-|TRBJ2-2
TGTGCCTGGGAAGGACTCAACACCGGGGAGCTGTTTTTT
CAWEGLNTGELFF
>TRBD2|TRBV2|-|TRBJ2-1
TGTGCCAGCAGTGACGGCGGGGGGTACAATGAGCAGTTCTTC
CASSDGGGYNEQFF
>TRBD2|TRBV9|-|TRBJ2-2
TGTGCCAGCAGCGTAGCTGCGGGGGGCGCTTACACCGGGGAGCTGTTTTTT
CASSVAAGGAYTGELFF
>-|TRBV10-3|-|TRBJ1-6
TGTGCCATCAGTGAAGATTCAGGGACCTATAATTCACCCCTCCACTTT
CAISEDSGTYNSPLHF
>-|TRBV11-3|-|TRBJ2-2
TGTGCCAGCAGCTTAGGGCAGACGAACACCGGGGAGCTGTTTTTT
CASSLGQTNTGELFF
>TRBD2|TRBV19|-|TRBJ2-3
TGTGCCAGTAGTATCGGGACTAGCGGAAATACGCAGTATTTT
CASSIGTSGNTQYF
>TRBD1|TRBV9|-|TRBJ1-2
TGTGCCAGCAGCGTAGATGCAGGGGGCTATGGCTACACCTTC
CASSVDAGGYGYTF
>TRBD2|TRBV9|-|TRBJ2-1
TGTGCCAGCAGCGTTGGCGGGGGGGCGAATGAGCAGTTCTTC
CASSVGGGANEQFF
>-|TRBV30|once|TRBJ2-7
TGTGCCTACCGGGGTCTGGAGGGATCCTACGAGCAGTACTTC
CAYRGLEGSYEQYF
>-|TRBV6-1|-|TRBJ2-7
TGTGCCAGCAGTGACCTGGACTGGGAAGGCGAGCAGTACTTC
CASSDLDWEGEQYF
>-|TRBV12-5|few|TRBJ2-6
TGTGCTAGTGGTTTCCGGACAGCTGGGGCCAACGTCCTGACTTTC
CASGFRTAGANVLTF
>TRBD1|TRBV29-1|few|TRBJ2-7
TGCAGCGTTGGGACAGGGGTCTACGAGCAGTACTTC
CSVGTGVYEQYF
>TRBD1|TRBV4-1|-|TRBJ1-2
TGCGCCAGCAGCCAAGAGACAGGGTGGAACTATGGCTACACCTTC
CASSQETGWNYGYTF
>TRBD1|TRBV7-3|-|TRBJ2-3
TGTGCCAGCAGCTTAGGGACAGGACGCACAGATACGCAGTATTTT
CASSLGTGRTDTQYF
>TRBD1|TRBV6-5|-|TRBJ1-2
TGTGCCAGCAGTTACTCGAGGACAGGGGCCAACTATGGCTACACCTTC
CASSYSRTGANYGYTF
>-|TRBV7-6|-|TRBJ1-1
TGTGCCAGCAGCTTCCTGGGGGGGTCTGAAGCTTTCTTT
CASSFLGGSEAFF
>TRBD1|TRBV5-1|-|TRBJ2-7
TGCGCCAGCAGCCCCGGCCGGGACAGATTCTACGAGCAGTACTTC
CASSPGRDRFYEQYF
>-|TRBV5-6|-|TRBJ1-3
TGTGCCAGCAGCTTGGTTCCGTCGGGAAACACCATATATTTT
CASSLVPSGNTIYF
>TRBD1|TRBV5-6|-|TRBJ1-6
TGTGCCAGCAGCCAGGGACAGGGACGGTATAATTCACCCCTCCACTTT
CASSQGQGRYNSPLHF
>-|TRBV25-1|few|TRBJ1-1
TGTGCCAGCATGGTGTGGGGAGACACTGAAGCTTTCTTT
CASMVWGDTEAFF
>TRBD1|TRBV6-5|-|TRBJ1-5
TGTGCCAGCAGTTACGATCGGACAGGGGGACAGCCCCAGCATTTT
CASSYDRTGGQPQHF
>-|TRBV11-2|-|TRBJ2-4
TGTGCCAGCAGCCGATTCACCGGGACATCCAAAAACATTCAGTACTTC
CASSRFTGTSKNIQYF